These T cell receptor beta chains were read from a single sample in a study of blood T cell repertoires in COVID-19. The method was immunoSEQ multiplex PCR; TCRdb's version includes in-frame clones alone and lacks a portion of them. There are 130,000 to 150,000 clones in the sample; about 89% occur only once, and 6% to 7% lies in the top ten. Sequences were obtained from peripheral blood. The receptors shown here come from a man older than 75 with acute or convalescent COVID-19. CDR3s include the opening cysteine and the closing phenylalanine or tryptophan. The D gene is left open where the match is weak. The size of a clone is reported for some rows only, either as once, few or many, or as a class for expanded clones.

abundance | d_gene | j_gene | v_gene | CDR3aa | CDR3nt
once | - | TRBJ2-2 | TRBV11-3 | CASSFTNTGELFF | TGTGCCAGCAGCTTCACGAACACCGGGGAGCTGTTTTTT
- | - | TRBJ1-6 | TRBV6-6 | CASSYFSNSPLHF | TGTGCCAGCAGTTACTTTTCAAATTCACCCCTCCACTTT
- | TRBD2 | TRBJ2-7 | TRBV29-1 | CSVGGRPYEQYF | TGCAGCGTTGGCGGGAGGCCTTACGAGCAGTACTTC
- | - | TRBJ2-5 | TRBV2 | CASKLTATETQYF | TGTGCCAGCAAGCTGACAGCTACAGAGACCCAGTACTTC
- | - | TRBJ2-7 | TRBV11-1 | CASSPSGRYYEQYF | TGTGCCAGCAGCCCCTCCGGGAGATACTACGAGCAGTACTTC
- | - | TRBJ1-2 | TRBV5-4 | CASSLAGANYGYTF | TGTGCCAGCAGCTTGGCCGGAGCAAACTATGGCTACACCTTC
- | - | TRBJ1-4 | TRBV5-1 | CASSQGFRNEKLFF | TGCGCCAGCAGCCAGGGGTTTCGTAATGAAAAACTGTTTTTT
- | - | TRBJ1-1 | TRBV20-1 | CSASGHLMNTEAFF | TGCAGTGCTAGTGGACATCTGATGAACACTGAAGCTTTCTTT
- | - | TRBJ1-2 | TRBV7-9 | CASGGTGKNYGYTF | TGTGCCAGCGGTGGAACAGGAAAAAACTATGGCTACACCTTC
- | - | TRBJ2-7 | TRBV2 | CASSGQGFDEQYF | TGTGCCAGCAGTGGGCAGGGGTTCGACGAGCAGTACTTC
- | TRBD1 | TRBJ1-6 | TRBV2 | CASSEPTGQGRSPLHF | TGTGCCAGCAGTGAACCGACGGGACAGGGTAGGTCACCCCTCCACTTT
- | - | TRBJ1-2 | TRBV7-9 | CASSPNQGGDGYTF | TGTGCCAGCAGCCCAAATCAGGGTGGCGATGGCTACACCTTC
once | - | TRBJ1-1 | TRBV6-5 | CASRIRQAAEAFF | TGTGCCAGCAGAATAAGACAGGCCGCTGAAGCTTTCTTT
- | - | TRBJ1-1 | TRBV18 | CASSPRVNEAFF | TGTGCCAGCTCACCGCGAGTGAATGAAGCTTTCTTT